The next 20 T cell receptor beta chains were all read from a single sample in a study of blood T cells in healthy people across ages. PCR was performed a second time for roughly 7 to 12 cycles using a sample-barcoded 5' primer and a J-beta primer mix. TCRdb reprocessed the 5' RACE reads via MiXCR and lists one record per CDR3 protein. This sample has 800,000 to 1,300,000 distinct CDR3 sequences, with around 27% found just once. This sample was also put to use in a study of T cells of mothers and their children.

The sequenced sample was blood. These receptor sequences come from a girl aged 2 to 9 in good health.

A few counts support this clonotype. This sequence joins TRBV7-9 and TRBJ2-7; D not resolved. This CDR3 spans 13 amino acids. The V gene lost 5 bases and the J gene lost 6 bases, with 14 bases spanning the gap. Germline values: CDR1 SEHNR, CDR2 FQNEAQ (reference sequence). The CDR3 DNA follows: TGTGCCAGCAGCCCCGGGCCCTCGGTCGAGCAGTACTTC. It encodes CASSPGPSVEQYF.

This clonotype occurred many times. The chain is built from TRBV12-3 or TRBV12-4 and TRBJ1-1; D remains unclear. There are 10 residues in the CDR3. Trimming stripped 5 bases from V and 2 bases from J, with 0 bases between. CDR3 sequence: CASSNTEAFF. DNA of the CDR3: TGTGCCAGCAGTAACACTGAAGCTTTCTTT.

V is TRBV27 and J is TRBJ2-5; 8 positions agree with TRBD2. The J call may be mistaken, given a closer DNA end match to TRBJ2-7. CDR1 is MNHEY, CDR2 SMNVEV, per germline (reference sequence). The length of the CDR3 is 13 residues. CDR3 amino acids: CASGAGGANEQYF. Written as DNA, the CDR3 is TGTGCCAGCGGGGCGGGGGGCGCCAACGAGCAGTACTTC.

The sample holds many counts of this clonotype. The rearrangement links TRBV29-1 to TRBJ2-7; D call uncertain. With 0 bases removed from V and 6 bases from J, the gap between germline ends came to 6 bases. CDR3 length: 11 residues. The germline V gene has CDR1 SQVTM and CDR2 ANQGSEA. The CDR3 loop is CSVEDLGEQYF. The CDR3 nucleotides are TGCAGCGTTGAAGATCTCGGCGAGCAGTACTTC.

This clonotype was observed many times. The chain employs TRBV11-2 and TRBJ2-5, with D uncertain. The CDR3 loop spans 13 amino acids. Germline loops: CDR1 SGHAT, CDR2 FQNNGV. V lost 2 bases and J lost 5, with 9 bases in between. CDR3 residues: CASSLSGMETQYF. CDR3 coding DNA: TGTGCCAGCAGCTTAAGTGGAATGGAGACCCAGTACTTC.

CDR3 DNA: TGCAGGGAACGAACAGGGGGGTTATCCCACGAGCAGTACTTC. It yields the protein CRERTGGLSHEQYF. This chain uses TRBV29-1 with TRBJ2-7; 8 bases are shared with TRBD1. This CDR3 spans 14 amino acids. Germline V gene lookup returns CDR1 SQVTM and CDR2 ANQGSEA.

There are a few counts of this clonotype. The chain is built from TRBV29-1 and TRBJ2-3, with 12 bases identical to TRBD2. Germline assignment: CDR1 SQVTM and CDR2 ANQGSEA. V was clipped by 5 bases and J by 4 bases; unmatched bases: 28. The CDR3 sequence is 22 residues long. The CDR3, as DNA: TGCAGCGTTCAATCTCGTCAGAGGGCTAGCGGGGGGGCTTCTATGTGGCCAGATACGCAGTATTTT. It yields the protein CSVQSRQRASGGASMWPDTQYF.

Ten or more counts support this clonotype. The germline gene is not matched at one end of the junction; a read error may be the cause. This chain connects TRBV7-7 to TRBJ2-7, with a tentative D call TRBD2 (5 bases). Germline CDR1 is SSHAT and CDR2 is FNYEAQ (reference sequence). The CDR3 has 13 amino acids. CDR3 region: CASSLGGGNEQYF. CDR3 DNA: TGTGCTAGCAGCTTAGGAGGCGGCAACGAGCAGTACTTC.

The table lists this clonotype with a few counts. The chain links TRBV20-1 to TRBJ1-5; D unresolved. CDR1 DFQATT and CDR2 SNEGSKA come from the germline V gene (reference sequence). Between the trimmed V and J ends, which lost 0 bases and 0 bases, there was a span of 9 bases. The CDR3 is 15 amino acids. CDR3 in amino acids: CSARDQGFSNQPQHF. CDR3 in DNA: TGCAGTGCTAGAGATCAAGGATTTAGCAATCAGCCCCAGCATTTT.

This clonotype was recorded only once. The J gene is TRBJ2-1, the V gene TRBV7-9, with D unclear. Trimming took 2 bases from V and 5 from J, leaving 4 bases between them. The CDR3 runs to 12 residues. Germline values: CDR1 SEHNR, CDR2 FQNEAQ (reference sequence). The CDR3 here is CASSLKDNEQFF. The CDR3 DNA is TGTGCCAGCAGCTTAAAGGACAATGAGCAGTTCTTC.

This chain connects TRBV7-2 to TRBJ1-5, with TRBD1 matching 7 bases. The junction had 4 bases not matched to a gene; V was cut back by 5 bases and J by 0 bases. Germline V gene sequence: CDR1 SGHTA, CDR2 FQGNSA. The CDR3 extends over 15 amino acids. DNA of the CDR3: TGTGCCAGCAGCAAGGACAGGTATAGCAATCAGCCCCAGCATTTT. It encodes CASSKDRYSNQPQHF.

This clonotype turned up a few times. The rearrangement uses TRBV5-6 and TRBJ1-4; perhaps TRBD1 as D (5 bases). The CDR3 length is 14 residues. V lost 4 bases and J 6 bases, leaving 13 bases between the germline ends. Germline assignment: CDR1 SGHDT and CDR2 YYEEEE. The CDR3 sequence is CASSPVGGDEKLFF. Written as DNA, the CDR3 is TGTGCCAGCAGCCCGGTCGGGGGGGATGAAAAACTGTTTTTT.

The table lists this clonotype with a few counts. This chain links TRBV29-1 with TRBJ2-7; a weak D match, TRBD1 (5 bases). The V and J ends lost 4 bases and 5 bases respectively, with 12 bases between them. CDR1 and CDR2 from the germline V gene are SQVTM and ANQGSEA. The CDR3 is 12 amino acids. The CDR3 DNA reads as TGCAGCGTTGGCCTCGTCAGGGACGAGCAGTACTTC. It yields the protein CSVGLVRDEQYF.

V usage is TRBV6-6 and J usage is TRBJ2-5, with D tentatively TRBD2 (5 bases). The end of the DNA is better explained by TRBJ2-7, so the J call may be wrong. Germline assignment: CDR1 MNHNY and CDR2 SVGAGI (reference sequence). The CDR3 covers 13 residues. This CDR3 is CASKLDGAYEQYF. For the CDR3, the DNA is TGTGCCAGCAAATTGGACGGGGCCTACGAGCAGTACTTC.

In its sample, this clonotype was seen many times. This sequence joins TRBV27 and TRBJ2-7; D uncertain. The CDR3 runs 14 residues. Trimming took off 5 bases at V and 4 bases at J, with 15 bases between the two ends. Looked up from germline, CDR1 is MNHEY and CDR2 is SMNVEV (reference sequence). CDR3 region: CASSHPDSPYEQYF. In DNA form, the CDR3 reads TGTGCCAGCAGTCACCCCGACTCTCCTTACGAGCAGTACTTC.

The rearrangement uses TRBV4-2 and TRBJ2-5; no definite D call. With the DNA end fitting TRBJ2-7 better, the J assignment may be wrong. This CDR3 has 13 residues. Germline V lookup: CDR1 LGHNA, CDR2 YNFKEQ. The CDR3: CASSQDQVGEQYF. CDR3 nucleotides: TGTGCCAGCAGCCAAGATCAGGTGGGCGAGCAGTACTTC.

The chain uses TRBV5-1 and TRBJ2-3, with a weak D call TRBD2 (5 bases). CDR1 is SGHRS and CDR2 is YFSETQ in the germline V gene. The CDR3 totals 15 residues. V was shortened by 2 bases and J by 1 base, with 11 bases between the two germline ends. CDR3 in amino acids: CASSLEGAGTDTQYF. In DNA form, the CDR3 reads TGCGCCAGCAGCTTAGAGGGAGCTGGCACAGATACGCAGTATTTT.

The rearrangement uses TRBV11-2 and TRBJ1-1; 11 bases are shared with TRBD1. CDR3 size: 15 residues. The germline CDR1 and CDR2 sequences are SGHAT and FQNNGV. V dropped 8 bases and J dropped 1; count of bases not matched to a gene: 6. CDR3 protein: CASGQGTGGNTEAFF. CDR3 sequence (DNA): TGTGCCAGCGGCCAAGGGACAGGGGGGAACACTGAAGCTTTCTTT.

J is TRBJ2-7 and V is TRBV20-1, with 12 positions matching TRBD2. CDR3 length: 12 amino acids. The V segment lost 6 bases and the J segment 8 bases; nucleotides outside the gene matches: 5. CDR1 and CDR2 (germline): DFQATT, SNEGSKA (reference sequence). CDR3 nucleotides: TGCAGTGCCAGACTAGCGGGAGATCAGCAGTACTTC. Translating it yields CSARLAGDQQYF.

The chain recombines TRBV7-2 with TRBJ2-5; D might be TRBD1 (5 bases). Trimming took 3 bases from V and 5 from J, leaving 13 bases between them. The CDR3 extends over 14 amino acids. CDR1 and CDR2 (germline): SGHTA, FQGNSA. CDR3 amino acids: CASSFRGGGETQYF. Written as DNA, the CDR3 is TGTGCCAGCAGCTTTAGGGGCGGCGGCGAGACCCAGTACTTC.